This T cell receptor beta chain was retrieved from a study of T-cell reconstitution after alpha-beta-depleted transplantation in children. Study-level results: After one year, T-cell counts and TCRbeta diversity mostly came from new T cells. In some patients, recipient T cells and intrathymic progenitors surviving conditioning explained high day-60 diversity. There were reportedly several hundred expanded graft clones from which alpha-beta T cells came about two months after transplant.

In regard to this clonotype: Its antigen is not known.

The CDR3 consists of 14 residues. After removal of 5 bases from V and 4 bases from J, the junction contained 7 bases not matched to a gene. Germline values: CDR1 DFQATT, CDR2 SNEGSKA (reference sequence). Unique molecular identifiers tagged the TCRbeta library. Via MiXCR, TCRdb re-called the PCR reads, giving one row per CDR3 protein. The sample records roughly 420,000 distinct CDR3 sequences, 15% to 20% being singletons. The material sequenced was PBMCs, mostly from graft donor cells, taken 360 days after TCRalphabeta/CD19-depleted stem cell transplant. This rearrangement joins TRBV20-1 to TRBJ2-7; 11 nucleotides agree with TRBD1. The sequence was collected from a boy younger than two who had a stem cell transplant for Wiskott-Aldrich syndrome, so the T cells may come from the graft donor. DNA of the CDR3: TGCAGTGCTCCCAGGACAGGGGGCCATTACGAGCAGTACTTC. Translated, it gives CSAPRTGGHYEQYF.